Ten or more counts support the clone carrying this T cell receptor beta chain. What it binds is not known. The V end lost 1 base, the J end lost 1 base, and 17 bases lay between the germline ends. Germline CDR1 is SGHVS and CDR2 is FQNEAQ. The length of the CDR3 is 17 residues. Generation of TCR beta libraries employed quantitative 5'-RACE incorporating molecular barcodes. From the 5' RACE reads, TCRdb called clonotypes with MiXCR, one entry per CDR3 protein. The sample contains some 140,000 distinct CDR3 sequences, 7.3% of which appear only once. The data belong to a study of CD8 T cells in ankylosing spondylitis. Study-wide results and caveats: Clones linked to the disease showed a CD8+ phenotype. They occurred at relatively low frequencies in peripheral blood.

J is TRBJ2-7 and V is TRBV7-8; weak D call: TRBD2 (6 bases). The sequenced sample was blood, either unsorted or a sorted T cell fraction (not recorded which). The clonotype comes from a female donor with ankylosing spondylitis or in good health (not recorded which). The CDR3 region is CASSLGFPRRGSYEQYF. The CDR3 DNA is TGTGCCAGCAGCTTAGGCTTCCCTAGGAGGGGATCCTACGAGCAGTACTTC.